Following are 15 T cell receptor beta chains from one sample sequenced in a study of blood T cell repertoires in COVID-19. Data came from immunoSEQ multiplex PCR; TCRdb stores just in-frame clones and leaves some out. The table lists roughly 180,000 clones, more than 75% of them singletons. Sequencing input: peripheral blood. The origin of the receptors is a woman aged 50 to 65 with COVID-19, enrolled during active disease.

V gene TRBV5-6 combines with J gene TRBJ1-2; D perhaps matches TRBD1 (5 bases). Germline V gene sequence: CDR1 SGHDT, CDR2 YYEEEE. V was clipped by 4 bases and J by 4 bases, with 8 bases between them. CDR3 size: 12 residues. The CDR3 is CASSPQGYGYTF. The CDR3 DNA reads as TGTGCCAGCAGCCCCCAGGGCTATGGCTACACCTTC.

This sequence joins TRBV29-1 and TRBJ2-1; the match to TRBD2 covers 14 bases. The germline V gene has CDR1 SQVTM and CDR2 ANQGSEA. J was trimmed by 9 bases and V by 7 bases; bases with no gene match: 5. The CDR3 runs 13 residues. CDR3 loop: CSAETSGGVEQFF. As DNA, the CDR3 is TGCAGCGCCGAGACTAGCGGGGGGGTTGAGCAGTTCTTC.

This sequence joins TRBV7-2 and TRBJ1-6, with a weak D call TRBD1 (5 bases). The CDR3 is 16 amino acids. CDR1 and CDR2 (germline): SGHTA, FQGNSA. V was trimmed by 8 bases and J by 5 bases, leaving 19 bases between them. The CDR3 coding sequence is TGTGCCAGCCGACCCCCGGACACAATCAATAATTCACCCCTCCACTTT. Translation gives CASRPPDTINNSPLHF.

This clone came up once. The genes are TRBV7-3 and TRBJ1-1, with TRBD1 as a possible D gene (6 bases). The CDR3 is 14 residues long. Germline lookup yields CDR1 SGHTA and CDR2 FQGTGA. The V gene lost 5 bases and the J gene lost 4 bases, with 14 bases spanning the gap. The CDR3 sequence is CASSPQGWGTEAFF. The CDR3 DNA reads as TGTGCCAGCAGCCCACAGGGTTGGGGCACTGAAGCTTTCTTT.

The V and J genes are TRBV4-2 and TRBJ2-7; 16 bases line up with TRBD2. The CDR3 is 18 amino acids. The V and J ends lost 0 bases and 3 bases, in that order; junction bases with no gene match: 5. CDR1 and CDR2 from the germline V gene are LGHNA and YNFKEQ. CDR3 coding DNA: TGTGCCAGCAGCCAAGATCTGGGACTAGCGGGGGGGGACTACGAGCAGTACTTC. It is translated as CASSQDLGLAGGDYEQYF.

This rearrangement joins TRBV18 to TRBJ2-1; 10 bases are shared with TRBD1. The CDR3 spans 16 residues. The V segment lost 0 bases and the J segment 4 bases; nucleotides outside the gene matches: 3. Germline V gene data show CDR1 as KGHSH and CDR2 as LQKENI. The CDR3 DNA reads TGTGCCAGCTCACCACCGAGGACAGGGGGGTACAATGAGCAGTTCTTC. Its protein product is CASSPPRTGGYNEQFF.

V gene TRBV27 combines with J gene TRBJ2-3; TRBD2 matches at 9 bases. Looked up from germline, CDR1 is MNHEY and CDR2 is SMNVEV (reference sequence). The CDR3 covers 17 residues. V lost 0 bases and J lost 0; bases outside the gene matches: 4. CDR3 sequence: CASSLSSGGRSTDTQYF. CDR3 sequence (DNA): TGTGCCAGCAGTTTATCGAGCGGGGGGCGAAGCACAGATACGCAGTATTTT.

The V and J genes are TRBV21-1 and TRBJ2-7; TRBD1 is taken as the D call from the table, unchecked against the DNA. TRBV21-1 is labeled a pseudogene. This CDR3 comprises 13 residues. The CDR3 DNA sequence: TGTGCCATCCGACAGGGGGGTTCCTACGAGCAGTACTTC. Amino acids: CAIRQGGSYEQYF.

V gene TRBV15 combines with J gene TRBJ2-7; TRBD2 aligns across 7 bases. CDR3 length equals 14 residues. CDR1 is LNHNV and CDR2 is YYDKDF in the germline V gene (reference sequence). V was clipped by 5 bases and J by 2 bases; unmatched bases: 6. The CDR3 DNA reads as TGTGCCACCAGCGAATCCGGGACTACCTACGAGCAGTACTTC. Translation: CATSESGTTYEQYF.

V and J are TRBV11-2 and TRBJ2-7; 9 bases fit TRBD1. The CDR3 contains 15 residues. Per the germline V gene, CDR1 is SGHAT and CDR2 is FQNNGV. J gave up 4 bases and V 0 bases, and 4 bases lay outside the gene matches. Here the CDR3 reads CASSLERQGVYEQYF. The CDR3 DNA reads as TGTGCCAGCAGCTTAGAACGACAGGGGGTGTACGAGCAGTACTTC.

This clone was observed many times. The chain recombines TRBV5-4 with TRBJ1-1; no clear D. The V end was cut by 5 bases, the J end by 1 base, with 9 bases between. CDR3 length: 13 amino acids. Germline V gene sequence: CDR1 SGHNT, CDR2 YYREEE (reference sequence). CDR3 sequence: CASRPGGNTEAFF. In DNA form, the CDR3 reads TGTGCCAGCAGACCGGGTGGGAACACTGAAGCTTTCTTT.

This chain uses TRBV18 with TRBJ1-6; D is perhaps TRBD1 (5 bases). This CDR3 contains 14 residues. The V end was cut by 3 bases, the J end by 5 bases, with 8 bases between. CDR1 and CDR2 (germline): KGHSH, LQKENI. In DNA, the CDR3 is TGTGCCAGCTCACCCGGACAAAATAATTCACCCCTCCACTTT. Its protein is CASSPGQNNSPLHF.

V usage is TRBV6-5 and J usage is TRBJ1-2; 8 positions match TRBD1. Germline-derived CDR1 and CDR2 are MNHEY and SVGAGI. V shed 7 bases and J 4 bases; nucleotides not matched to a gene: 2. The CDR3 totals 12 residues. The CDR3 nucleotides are TGTGCCAGCACGACAGGGGTCTATGGCTACACCTTC. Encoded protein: CASTTGVYGYTF.

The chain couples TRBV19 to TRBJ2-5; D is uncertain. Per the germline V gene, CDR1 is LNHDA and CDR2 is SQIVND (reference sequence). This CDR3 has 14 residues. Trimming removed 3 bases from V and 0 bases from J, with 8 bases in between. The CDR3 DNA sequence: TGTGCCAGTAGTATGTTCAGGAACCAAGAGACCCAGTACTTC. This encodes CASSMFRNQETQYF. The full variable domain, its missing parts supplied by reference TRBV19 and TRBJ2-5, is DGGITQSPKYLFRKEGQNVTLSCEQNLNHDAMYWYRQDPGQGLRLIYYSQIVNDFQKGDIAEGYSVSREKKESFPLTVTSAQKNPTAFYLCASSMFRNQETQYFGPGTRLLVL.

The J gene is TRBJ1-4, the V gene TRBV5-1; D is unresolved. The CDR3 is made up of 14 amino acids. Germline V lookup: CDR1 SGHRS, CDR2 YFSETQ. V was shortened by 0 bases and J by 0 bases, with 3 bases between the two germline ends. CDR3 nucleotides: TGCGCCAGCAGCTTGGGAGCAACTAATGAAAAACTGTTTTTT. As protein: CASSLGATNEKLFF.